This TCR beta chain emerged from a study of control samples from healthy donors and cancer patients (TCRdb year 2020). As for this clone: Its recognized antigen is unknown. No quality values exist for individual bases; no much larger clone is one base distant.

The library came from the immunoSEQ multiplex PCR assay. The clones in this table, taken by TCRdb from immuneACCESS, are in-frame only. Not every clone is retained; where verified, under half of the shortfall comes from an unresolved V gene, and the cause of the rest is unknown. The sample table lists approximately 83,000 clones, 85% to 95% of them with a count of one. Approximately 1.5% of the sample is taken by the ten largest. CDR1 and CDR2, looked up from the germline V gene, are SGDLS and YYNGEE. From its cysteine to its phenylalanine, the CDR3 spans 16 amino acids. The CDR3 DNA has 48 bases and is translated from base 1. Unmatched junction bases come to 5, with V trimmed by 0 bases and J by 3 bases.

Specimen: blood. This sequence was found in a woman between 25 and 40 years old in good health. The receptor chain draws on TRBV9 and TRBJ2-7, with 11 junctional bases fitting TRBD2. The base sequence is TGTGCCAGCAGCGTAGGGGGACTAGCGGAAAACTACGAGCAGTACTTC. The resulting protein is CASSVGGLAENYEQYF.